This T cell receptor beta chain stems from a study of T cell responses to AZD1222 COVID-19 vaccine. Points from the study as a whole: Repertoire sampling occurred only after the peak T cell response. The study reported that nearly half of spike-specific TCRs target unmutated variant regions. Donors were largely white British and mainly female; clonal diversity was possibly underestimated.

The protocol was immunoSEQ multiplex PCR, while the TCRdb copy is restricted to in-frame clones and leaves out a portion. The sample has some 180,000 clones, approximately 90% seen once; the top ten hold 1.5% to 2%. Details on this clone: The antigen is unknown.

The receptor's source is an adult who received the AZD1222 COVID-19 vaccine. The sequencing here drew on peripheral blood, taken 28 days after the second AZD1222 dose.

CDR3 loop: CASSPGGTSGRRLGETQYF. In DNA form, the CDR3 reads TGCGCCAGCAGCCCCGGCGGGACTAGCGGGAGGCGCCTTGGGGAGACCCAGTACTTC. This rearrangement joins TRBV5-1 to TRBJ2-5, with 15 bases aligning to TRBD2. CDR3 length equals 19 residues. In germline, CDR1 is SGHRS, CDR2 YFSETQ. The trim removed 4 bases at V and 5 bases at J, leaving 15 bases unmatched.